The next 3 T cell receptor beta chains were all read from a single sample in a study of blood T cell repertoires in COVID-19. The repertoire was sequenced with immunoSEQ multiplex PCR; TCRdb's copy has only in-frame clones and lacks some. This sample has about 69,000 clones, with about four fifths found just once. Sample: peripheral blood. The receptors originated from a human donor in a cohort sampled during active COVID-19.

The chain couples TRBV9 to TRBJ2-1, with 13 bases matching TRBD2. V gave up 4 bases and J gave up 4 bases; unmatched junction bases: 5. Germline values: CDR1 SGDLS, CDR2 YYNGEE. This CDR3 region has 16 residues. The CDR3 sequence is CASSPTSGRIYNEQFF. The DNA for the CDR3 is TGTGCCAGCAGCCCGACTAGCGGGAGGATATACAATGAGCAGTTCTTC. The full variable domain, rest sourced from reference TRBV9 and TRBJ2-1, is DSGVTQTPKHLITATGQRVTLRCSPRSGDLSVYWYQQSLDQGLQFLIQYYNGEERAKGNILERFSAQQFPDLHSELNLSSLELGDSALYFCASSPTSGRIYNEQFFGPGTRLTVL.

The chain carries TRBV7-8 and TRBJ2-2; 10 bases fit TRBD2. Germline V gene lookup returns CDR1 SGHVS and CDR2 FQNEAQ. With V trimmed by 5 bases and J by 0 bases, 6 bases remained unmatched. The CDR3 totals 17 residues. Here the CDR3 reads CASSERGGIANTGELFF. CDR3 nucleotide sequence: TGTGCCAGCAGCGAGCGGGGGGGTATCGCGAACACCGGGGAGCTGTTTTTT.

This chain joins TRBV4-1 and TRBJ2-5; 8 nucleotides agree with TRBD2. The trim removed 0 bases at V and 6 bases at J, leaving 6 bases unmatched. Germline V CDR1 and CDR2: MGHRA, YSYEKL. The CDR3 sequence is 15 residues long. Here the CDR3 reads CASSQDRRGAKTQYF. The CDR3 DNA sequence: TGCGCCAGCAGCCAAGATAGGCGGGGGGCAAAGACCCAGTACTTC.